Listed here are 23 T cell receptor beta chains from one sample, sequenced in a study of blood T cell repertoires in COVID-19 (dated by TCRdb to 2019 to 2021). The library was prepared using the immunoSEQ multiplex PCR assay. TCRdb limited this immuneACCESS table to in-frame rearrangements with V and J called. A share of clones is missing; checked studies link under half to unresolved V genes, and the rest is unexplained. This sample is represented by under 300,000 clones; roughly 90% of them were singletons. Approximately 3% of the sample is held by the ten biggest clonotypes. Source material: PBMCs or T cells enriched from blood (not recorded which). Source of these receptors: a woman aged 50 to 60 who had recovered from COVID-19.

This chain connects TRBV14 to TRBJ2-1; D ambiguous. Germline assignment: CDR1 SGHDN and CDR2 FVKESK. The CDR3 length is 11 residues. With 5 bases removed from V and 9 bases from J, the gap between germline ends came to 8 bases. In DNA form, the CDR3 reads TGTGCCAGCAGCTTCTACGGTGAGCAGTTCTTC. Its protein is CASSFYGEQFF.

V is TRBV11-1 and J is TRBJ1-2; D gene unclear. V was trimmed by 2 bases and J by 4 bases, leaving 11 bases between them. The CDR3 runs to 14 residues. Per the germline V gene, CDR1 is SGHAT and CDR2 is FQDESV (reference sequence). CDR3 amino acids: CASSLSGLGYGYTF. CDR3 bases: TGTGCCAGCAGCTTAAGCGGGTTAGGCTATGGCTACACCTTC.

This clone has just one count. DNA for the CDR3: TGTGCCAGCAGCGGGGGCGGAGCGGGATTTACCGAAGCTTTCTTT. Translation: CASSGGGAGFTEAFF. This rearrangement joins TRBV9 to TRBJ1-1; TRBD1 is a possible D gene (5 bases). V lost 3 bases, J lost 8 bases, and 20 bases lay in between. The germline V gene has CDR1 SGDLS and CDR2 YYNGEE. The CDR3 has 15 residues.

V is TRBV6-5 and J is TRBJ2-1; 10 bases line up with TRBD2. CDR1 MNHEY and CDR2 SVGAGI come from the germline V gene. CDR3 length: 14 amino acids. Trimming removed 6 bases from V and 10 bases from J; junction bases left unmatched: 9. The CDR3 sequence is CASSRSGRAIEQFF. CDR3 in DNA: TGTGCCAGCAGCAGGAGCGGGAGGGCGATCGAGCAGTTCTTC.

The gene calls are TRBV28 and TRBJ1-5; TRBD1 might be the D (6 bases). The CDR3 runs to 14 residues. Germline values: CDR1 MDHEN, CDR2 SYDVKM. The V gene lost 3 bases and the J gene lost 5 bases, with 11 bases spanning the gap. CDR3 coding DNA: TGTGCCAGCAGTTTGAGGGACAACGATCAGCCCCAGCATTTT. As protein: CASSLRDNDQPQHF.

This clone was recorded only once. Other DNA sequences of this sample code for an identical CDR3. The V and J genes are TRBV7-2 and TRBJ2-7, with 9 positions matching TRBD2. With 6 bases clipped from V and 4 bases from J, the junction kept 10 bases outside the gene matches. The CDR3 consists of 15 residues. Germline loops: CDR1 SGHTA, CDR2 FQGNSA. The CDR3 nucleotides read TGTGCCAGCAGTTCTAGCGGGATCTCCTCTTACGAGCAGTACTTC. Encoded protein: CASSSSGISSYEQYF.

The genes are TRBV18 and TRBJ2-3, with a tentative D call TRBD2 (5 bases). Trimming pared 5 bases from V and 1 base from J, leaving 7 bases between. Germline lookup yields CDR1 KGHSH and CDR2 LQKENI. The CDR3 is 13 residues long. The CDR3 region has the DNA TGTGCCAGCTCAGGACTCCGCACAGATACGCAGTATTTT. It yields the protein CASSGLRTDTQYF.

In regard to this clone: In the same sample, other DNA sequences code for this CDR3. The rearrangement links TRBV3-1 (or the pseudogene TRBV3-2) to TRBJ1-5; D gene uncertain. V lost 5 bases and J lost 7, with 12 bases in between. CDR1 LGHDT and CDR2 YNNKEL come from the germline V gene (reference sequence). The CDR3 covers 13 residues. The CDR3, as DNA: TGTGCCAGCAGCAGGGATCGGGAGCAGCCCCAGCATTTT. It is translated as CASSRDREQPQHF.

J is TRBJ2-7 and V is TRBV7-2; the D gene is possibly TRBD2 (6 bases). The CDR3 runs 14 residues. CDR1 is SGHTA and CDR2 is FQGNSA in the germline V gene. Between the trimmed V and J ends, which lost 3 bases and 4 bases, there was a span of 13 bases. The CDR3 reads CASSFGSPPYEQYF. In DNA, the CDR3 is TGTGCCAGCAGCTTCGGGAGCCCCCCATACGAGCAGTACTTC.

A single count supports this clone. The rearrangement joins TRBV7-2 to TRBJ2-3, with TRBD2 matching 10 bases. The CDR3 covers 16 residues. Germline-derived CDR1 and CDR2 are SGHTA and FQGNSA. V gave up 2 bases and J gave up 6 bases; unmatched junction bases: 8. CDR3 region: CASSLYTSGASDTQYF. The CDR3, as DNA: TGTGCCAGCAGCTTATATACTAGCGGGGCCTCCGATACGCAGTATTTT.

This rearrangement joins TRBV6-1 to TRBJ2-3; maybe TRBD2 (6 bases). V was pared by 1 base and J by 0 bases, with 11 bases between. CDR3 length: 16 residues. The germline V gene has CDR1 MNHNS and CDR2 SASEGT. The CDR3 is CASSEVGGKSTDTQYF. The CDR3 DNA follows: TGTGCCAGCAGTGAAGTTGGGGGGAAGAGCACAGATACGCAGTATTTT.

This rearrangement joins TRBV30 to TRBJ2-1; 10 bases match TRBD1. This CDR3 contains 13 residues. The germline V gene has CDR1 GTSNPN and CDR2 SVGIG (reference sequence). V lost 5 bases to trimming and J lost 7 bases; unmatched junction nucleotides: 5. In DNA, the CDR3 is TGTGCCTGGTACGGGACAGGGGTTAATGAGCAGTTCTTC. Residues: CAWYGTGVNEQFF. The entire variable domain, with the rest obtained from reference TRBV30 and TRBJ2-1, is as follows: SQTIHQWPATLVQPVGSPLSLECTVEGTSNPNLYWYRQAAGRGLQLLFYSVGIGQISSEVPQNLSASRPQDRQFILSSKKLLLSDSGFYLCAWYGTGVNEQFFGPGTRLTVL.

The chain recombines TRBV28 with TRBJ1-2, with D perhaps TRBD1 (6 bases). Germline V CDR1 and CDR2: MDHEN, SYDVKM. There are 14 residues in the CDR3. V lost 8 bases and J 6 bases, leaving 19 bases between the germline ends. DNA of the CDR3: TGTGCCAGCGTAACAGGGCTAACAAGGGATGGCTACACCTTC. Translating gives CASVTGLTRDGYTF.

The V and J genes are TRBV5-1 and TRBJ2-5, with 7 bases fitting TRBD2. CDR1 is SGHRS and CDR2 is YFSETQ in the germline V gene. With 4 bases clipped from V and 4 bases from J, the junction kept 10 bases outside the gene matches. CDR3 length: 15 residues. CDR3 amino acids: CASSPLARGRETQYF. The CDR3 region has the DNA TGCGCCAGCAGCCCCTTAGCTCGCGGGAGAGAGACCCAGTACTTC. Filled out from reference TRBV5-1 and TRBJ2-5, the complete variable domain reads KAGVTQTPRYLIKTRGQQVTLSCSPISGHRSVSWYQQTPGQGLQFLFEYFSETQRNKGNFPGRFSGRQFSNSRSEMNVSTLELGDSALYLCASSPLARGRETQYFGPGTRLLVL.

This CDR3 reads CAISDPGQPAGEQYF. DNA for the CDR3: TGTGCCATCAGTGACCCGGGACAGCCCGCGGGGGAGCAGTACTTC. V gene TRBV10-3 combines with J gene TRBJ2-7; tentatively, D is TRBD1 (7 bases). Germline V gene sequence: CDR1 ENHRY, CDR2 SYGVKD. Between the trimmed V and J ends, which lost 3 bases and 7 bases, there was a span of 19 bases. The CDR3 length is 15 residues.

The rearrangement uses TRBV3-1 (or the pseudogene TRBV3-2) and TRBJ2-1, with D possibly TRBD1 on 8 matching bases. The CDR3 runs to 18 residues. Germline V gene sequence: CDR1 LGHDT, CDR2 YNNKEL (reference sequence). The V and J ends lost 1 base and 5 bases respectively, with 21 bases between them. Here the CDR3 DNA reads TGTGCCAGCAGCCAAGGGGGATTGACAGGGGAGGGGAACAATGAGCAGTTCTTC. It codes for CASSQGGLTGEGNNEQFF.

This clone was recorded only once. The chain uses TRBV7-2 and TRBJ2-1, with TRBD2 matching over 9 bases. J gave up 10 bases and V 3 bases, and 4 bases lay outside the gene matches. Germline V gene data show CDR1 as SGHTA and CDR2 as FQGNSA. This CDR3 contains 13 residues. This CDR3 is CASSFVAGGEQFF. The CDR3 DNA is TGTGCCAGCAGCTTTGTCGCGGGAGGGGAGCAGTTCTTC.

This chain connects TRBV6-2 or TRBV6-3 to TRBJ1-5; possible D gene TRBD1, 6 bases. Trimming pared 6 bases from V and 1 base from J, leaving 16 bases between. The V gene's germline CDR1 is MNHEY and CDR2 SVGEGT. This CDR3 is 16 amino acids long. In nucleotides, the CDR3 is TGTGCCAGCAGCCAACTTGGGACACGGAGCAATCAGCCCCAGCATTTT. Its protein product is CASSQLGTRSNQPQHF.

DNA of the CDR3: TGTGCCAGCAGCGTAGGCCTTGGTGAGGGGGCGCAGGCCAACGAGCAGTACTTC. Encoded protein: CASSVGLGEGAQANEQYF. This rearrangement joins TRBV9 to TRBJ2-7; the match to TRBD1 covers 7 bases. Losses at the gene ends were 0 bases for V and 5 bases for J; bases not matched to a gene: 17. The CDR3 runs to 18 residues. From germline, CDR1 is SGDLS and CDR2 YYNGEE.

This chain connects TRBV7-2 to TRBJ2-5, with a weak D call TRBD2 (6 bases). V was clipped by 1 base and J by 6 bases, with 18 bases between them. Germline CDR1 and CDR2: SGHTA and FQGNSA. This CDR3 region has 16 residues. The DNA for the CDR3 is TGTGCCAGCAGCTTAGGCGGACTCCGGGGGAAAAAGACCCAGTACTTC. It yields the protein CASSLGGLRGKKTQYF.

V usage is TRBV7-6 and J usage is TRBJ2-1; weak D call: TRBD1 (5 bases). The germline V gene has CDR1 SGHVS and CDR2 FNYEAQ. V was trimmed by 5 bases and J by 4 bases, leaving 15 bases between them. The CDR3 runs to 15 residues. The CDR3 DNA reads TGTGCCAGCAGCCGCCGGGCAGGGTCGTACAATGAGCAGTTCTTC. Residues: CASSRRAGSYNEQFF.

The rearrangement uses TRBV4-3 and TRBJ1-1; D unresolved. CDR1 is LGHNA and CDR2 is YSLEER in the germline V gene. Trimming cost V 4 bases and J 1 base, with 10 bases left between them. The CDR3 loop spans 14 amino acids. The CDR3 spells CASSREYRNTEAFF. The CDR3, as DNA: TGCGCCAGCAGCCGAGAATACAGGAACACTGAAGCTTTCTTT.

V is TRBV10-1 and J is TRBJ1-1, with D hard to call. The CDR3 covers 14 residues. The germline CDR1 and CDR2 sequences are WNHNN and SYGVQD (reference sequence). V lost 0 bases and J 5 bases, leaving 10 bases between the germline ends. CDR3 residues: CASSESTGRTEAFF. CDR3 sequence (DNA): TGCGCCAGCAGTGAGTCGACTGGGAGGACTGAAGCTTTCTTT.